The source of this T cell receptor (beta chain) is a study of monozygotic twins with inflammatory bowel disease. No DNA is given; TCRdb re-called the 5' RACE reads and lists each CDR3 protein once. The sample table includes roughly 320,000 distinct CDR3 sequences. CDR1 is SGHDT and CDR2 is YYEEEE in the germline V gene. The CDR3 totals 15 residues. Sequenced: blood. The receptor was isolated from a human donor with ulcerative colitis or Crohn's disease, or a healthy co-twin of an affected twin (not recorded which). The chain joins TRBV5-6 to TRBJ2-4. CDR3: CASSFRVLAKNIQYF.